This TCR beta chain was recovered during a study of a mutant IDH1 vaccine in newly diagnosed glioma. Whole-study context: Commencement of vaccination occurred 4-6 weeks following radiotherapy alone, or concurrently with temozolomide cycles. Previous care, which was radiotherapy, temozolomide, or both, most often involved both. Week 35 brought visit V12, which was followed by visit V13 at week 47.

Germline lookup yields CDR1 MNHNY and CDR2 SVGAGI (reference sequence). CDR3 length equals 13 residues. With 2 bases removed from V and 4 bases from J, the gap between germline ends came to 8 bases. Concerning this clone itself: What it recognizes is unknown.

TCRdb keeps only in-frame clones here, not all; method: immunoSEQ multiplex PCR. The sample consists of approximately 84,000 clones, 70% to 90% of them appearing once. This sample's time point: week 47, end of study. Doses consisted of 300 ug of mutant IDH1 20-mer peptide each, paired with topical imiquimod. The donor cohort comprised cases of new WHO grade 3 or 4 IDH1-mutant, ATRX-lost astrocytoma. The TCR was taken from a man aged 40-49 years with glioma. The chain recombines TRBV6-6 with TRBJ2-5, with D maybe TRBD1 (5 bases). Material: PBMCs, obtained from a glioma patient whose treatment included an IDH1 peptide vaccine. The DNA of the CDR3 is TGTGCCAGCAGTTACGTTGACAGAGAGACCCAGTACTTC. Protein sequence: CASSYVDRETQYF.